This T cell receptor (beta chain) was retrieved from a study of cytomegalovirus exposure and HLA in healthy donors (dated by TCRdb to between 2016 and 2019). Describing the broader study: The 500 to 700 repertoires of the first cohort and the 120 validation repertoires were produced on the same platform, according to a later analysis. The study aimed to test whether signatures of past pathogen exposure could be identified by cataloging public T cell receptors. Besides the first cohort of more than 650 subjects, a separate validation cohort made up of around 120 different subjects was used. The study combined high-throughput TCR immunosequencing, statistical association of individual TCRs with disease status, and machine learning to predict cytomegalovirus infection status. Overall study results and their limits: A later analysis found that TCRs clustered in the first cohort also tended to co-occur in the 100 to 150 validation repertoires, with 94% of cluster scores above 0. In vitro tests confirmed that a few of the cytomegalovirus-associated TCR beta chains recognize cytomegalovirus antigens. Cytomegalovirus status was reported to be diagnosed by the classifier with high specificity and sensitivity in both the original and validation cohorts. Across donors, most TCR sequences were observed very rarely, whereas some public TCRs were present in many individuals. A later analysis had no HLA typing for the validation cohort, so co-occurrence there was scored across all 120 repertoires. According to the authors, the approach could potentially be generalized to other disease states and immunological phenotypes. A total of 150 or so TCR beta chains were listed by the study as associated with cytomegalovirus.

From a lookup of the germline V gene, CDR1 and CDR2 are SGHTS and YDEGEE. The CDR3, cysteine through phenylalanine, is 13 amino acids long. The only DNA kept is the CDR3, 39 bases in frame from the first base. The junction shows trimming of 6 bases on V and 1 base on J, plus 11 bases between the germline ends. Libraries were constructed by the immunoSEQ multiplex PCR assay. The source study handled its data this way. A statistical classification framework was built for diagnosing cytomegalovirus status from the catalog of TCR beta chain sequences. The table comes from immuneACCESS by way of TCRdb, which keeps in-frame sequences with V and J called. Part of the clones is missing from these tables; in studies checked, under half for an unresolved V gene and the rest for unknown reasons. The V and J calls and the clone size are those of that table, but D and trimming were determined from the DNA. The sample table contains 250,000 to 400,000 clones; only one count was recorded for nearly 90% of them. The ten biggest clones cover approximately 0.9% of the sample.

Separate from the roughly 700-subject first cohort, the validation cohort of roughly 110 subjects was the group to which the donors belonged. As to this clone: What this receptor recognizes is not known. It has no much larger one-base neighbor in the sample; base qualities were not kept.

The rearrangement combines TRBV5-8 with TRBJ2-7; TRBD1 is a possible D gene, resting on 5 matching bases. The source is a man younger than 40 in good health and CMV-seronegative. Specimen: PBMCs. The nucleotides are TGTGCCAGCAACTTACAGGAATCCTACGAGCAGTACTTC. Its product reads: CASNLQESYEQYF.